The 28 T cell receptor beta chains below all came from one sample that was sequenced in a study of beta chain features in type 1 diabetes (dated by TCRdb to between 2018 and 2020). Libraries were prepared through the immunoSEQ multiplex PCR assay. The entire amount of isolated RNA was reverse transcribed using the High Capacity cDNA Reverse Transcription Kit, so the sequenced TCRB transcripts were expressed ones. TCRdb took over this immuneACCESS table, retaining in-frame rearrangements with V and J assigned. Such tables are incomplete; in checked studies, under half of the missing clones stem from an unresolved V gene, and the remainder is unexplained. This sample comprises about 210,000 clones, about a tenth of them detected only once. Clones ranked in the top ten supply about 1.2% of the sample. The sample consisted of central memory CD4+ T cells from blood. These receptors came from a man between 18 and 29 years old in good health.

This rearrangement joins TRBV5-1 to TRBJ2-7; 7 nucleotides align to TRBD1. The CDR3 has 14 residues. CDR1 is SGHRS and CDR2 is YFSETQ in the germline V gene. The V gene end was trimmed by 0 bases and the J gene end by 5 bases; junction bases not matched to a gene: 5. CDR3 sequence (DNA): TGCGCCAGCAGCTTGGGACAGGGTAGGGACGAGCAGTACTTC. Protein: CASSLGQGRDEQYF.

The gene calls are TRBV30 and TRBJ1-3; TRBD1 might be the D (5 bases). Germline V gene lookup returns CDR1 GTSNPN and CDR2 SVGIG (reference sequence). Between the trimmed V and J ends, which lost 3 bases and 0 bases, there was a span of 12 bases. The CDR3 is made up of 15 amino acids. The CDR3 DNA reads as TGTGCCTGGAGGGCCACAGGACCCTCTGGAAACACCATATATTTT. Translating gives CAWRATGPSGNTIYF.

This clone showed up just a few times. The J gene is TRBJ2-2, the V gene TRBV4-1, with D hard to call. CDR3 length: 18 amino acids. With 0 bases removed from V and 1 base from J, the gap between germline ends came to 15 bases. The germline CDR1 and CDR2 sequences are MGHRA and YSYEKL. The CDR3 loop is CASSQDALRTQNTGELFF. CDR3 nucleotides: TGCGCCAGCAGCCAAGATGCCCTGCGGACCCAGAACACCGGGGAGCTGTTTTTT.

The chain joins TRBV30 to TRBJ1-1, with D tentatively TRBD1 (6 bases). Deletions cut 4 bases from V and 0 bases from J, with 21 bases between. The germline gives CDR1 GTSNPN, CDR2 SVGIG (reference sequence). The CDR3 extends over 17 amino acids. CDR3 amino acids: CAWMVTGTRKLNTEAFF. The CDR3 nucleotides are TGTGCCTGGATGGTGACAGGTACGCGAAAACTGAACACTGAAGCTTTCTTT.

The rearrangement joins TRBV7-8 to TRBJ2-7; TRBD2 might be the D (6 bases). With 3 bases removed from V and 3 bases from J, the gap between germline ends came to 12 bases. Germline V gene data show CDR1 as SGHVS and CDR2 as FQNEAQ. This CDR3 spans 14 amino acids. CDR3 nucleotides: TGTGCCAGCAGCTTGGGAGGAGACCGCTACGAGCAGTACTTC. Protein product: CASSLGGDRYEQYF.

Notes on this clone: A junction boundary mismatches the germline segment, possibly from a read error. V and J are TRBV19 and TRBJ1-4, with D maybe TRBD1 (6 bases). The CDR3 is 15 residues long. CDR1 is LNHDA, CDR2 SQIVND, per germline (reference sequence). The CDR3: CASSQVTGTKEKLFF. The CDR3 DNA follows: TGTGCCAGTAGTCAAGTTACAGGGACTAAGGAAAAACTGTTTTTT.

This clone was observed a handful of times. The CDR3 reads CASGDPAYNEQFF. DNA for the CDR3: TGTGCTAGTGGAGACCCAGCCTACAATGAGCAGTTCTTC. This sequence joins TRBV12-5 and TRBJ2-1; D is unresolved. In germline, CDR1 is LGHNT, CDR2 FRNRAP. The V gene lost 6 bases and the J gene lost 2 bases, with 8 bases spanning the gap. This CDR3 contains 13 residues.

This chain connects TRBV5-6 to TRBJ2-7; a weak D match, TRBD1 (5 bases). CDR1 is SGHDT and CDR2 is YYEEEE in the germline V gene. Trimming removed 0 bases from V and 2 bases from J, with 12 bases in between. This CDR3 has 15 residues. CDR3 sequence (DNA): TGTGCCAGCAGCTTGGGAGATGCCAGGGCCTACGAGCAGTACTTC. Translation: CASSLGDARAYEQYF.

This clone occurred a few times. The chain links TRBV9 to TRBJ2-5; the D gene is possibly TRBD1 (6 bases). The CDR3 is 15 amino acids. Germline CDR1 reads SGDLS; CDR2 reads YYNGEE. V shed 4 bases and J shed 6 bases, with 19 bases lying between them. The CDR3 nucleotides are TGTGCCAGCAGCCTTGGGACACCCACTTCCCAGACCCAGTACTTC. It codes for CASSLGTPTSQTQYF. Looking up the rest from reference TRBV9 and TRBJ2-5 gives the full variable domain: DSGVTQTPKHLITATGQRVTLRCSPRSGDLSVYWYQQSLDQGLQFLIQYYNGEERAKGNILERFSAQQFPDLHSELNLSSLELGDSALYFCASSLGTPTSQTQYFGPGTRLLVL.

The sample holds a few counts of this clone. V and J are TRBV7-2 and TRBJ2-2, with D perhaps matching TRBD1 or TRBD2 (5 bases each). CDR3 length equals 16 residues. Trimming took off 5 bases at V and 0 bases at J, with 13 bases between the two ends. Germline values: CDR1 SGHTA, CDR2 FQGNSA. The CDR3 DNA sequence: TGTGCCAGCAGCCCTTTCGGGACGACGAACACCGGGGAGCTGTTTTTT. Translation: CASSPFGTTNTGELFF.

This clone was picked up a small number of times. The rearrangement links TRBV27 to TRBJ1-1; TRBD1 might be the D (5 bases). The germline V gene encodes CDR1 MNHEY and CDR2 SMNVEV (reference sequence). The CDR3 covers 12 residues. V gave up 3 bases and J gave up 8 bases, with 10 bases separating them. Here the CDR3 reads CASSFRAGEAFF. The CDR3 DNA reads TGTGCCAGCAGTTTTAGAGCAGGGGAAGCTTTCTTT.

In this sample, this clone turned up a few times. The rearrangement joins TRBV2 to TRBJ2-2; no firm D call. The CDR3 consists of 14 residues. The germline CDR1 and CDR2 sequences are SNHLY and FYNNEI. V was trimmed by 7 bases and J by 1 base, leaving 10 bases between them. Here the CDR3 reads CASMGLVNTGELFF. CDR3 in DNA: TGTGCCAGCATGGGTCTAGTGAACACCGGGGAGCTGTTTTTT.

The V gene is TRBV10-3, the J gene TRBJ2-6; D might be TRBD1 (6 bases). The CDR3 covers 15 residues. V was shortened by 4 bases and J by 2 bases, with 9 bases between the two germline ends. CDR1 ENHRY and CDR2 SYGVKD come from the germline V gene. The CDR3 bases are TGTGCCATCAGTGGAGGGGGACCTGGGGCCAACGTCCTGACTTTC. Translated, it gives CAISGGGPGANVLTF.

V is TRBV11-2 and J is TRBJ2-5; D might be TRBD1 or TRBD2, each matching 5 bases. The V end lost 5 bases, the J end lost 2 bases, and 9 bases lay between the germline ends. The CDR3 consists of 13 residues. Per germline, CDR1 SGHAT and CDR2 FQNNGV. This chain's CDR3 is CASSPGRQETQYF. CDR3 sequence (DNA): TGTGCCAGCAGCCCGGGACGTCAAGAGACCCAGTACTTC. Variable domain in full (rest from reference TRBV11-2 and TRBJ2-5): EAGVAQSPRYKIIEKRQSVAFWCNPISGHATLYWYQQILGQGPKLLIQFQNNGVVDDSQLPKDRFSAERLKGVDSTLKIQPAKLEDSAVYLCASSPGRQETQYFGPGTRLLVL.

This chain connects TRBV30 to TRBJ2-1, with TRBD2 matching 11 bases. CDR1 GTSNPN and CDR2 SVGIG come from the germline V gene (reference sequence). V lost 4 bases to trimming and J lost 6 bases; unmatched junction nucleotides: 8. This CDR3 is 15 amino acids long. This CDR3 reads CAWTIAGGTLNEQFF. Here the CDR3 DNA reads TGTGCCTGGACAATAGCGGGAGGGACCCTCAATGAGCAGTTCTTC.

This clone has more than one count but fewer than ten. V gene TRBV29-1 combines with J gene TRBJ2-7; possibly TRBD2 for D (6 bases). The CDR3 spans 13 residues. CDR1 is SQVTM, CDR2 ANQGSEA, per germline. Trimming shortened V by 7 bases and J by 6 bases, and 19 bases separated the two germline ends. The CDR3 sequence: CSAEGHGRAEQYF. In nucleotides, the CDR3 is TGCAGCGCCGAAGGGCACGGGAGAGCCGAGCAGTACTTC.

The chain couples TRBV7-8 to TRBJ2-7; unclear D gene. Deletions cut 1 base from V and 6 bases from J, with 10 bases between. Looked up from germline, CDR1 is SGHVS and CDR2 is FQNEAQ. The CDR3 consists of 13 residues. The CDR3 coding sequence is TGTGCCAGCAGCTTAGGTCGACTTACCGAGCAGTACTTC. Its translation: CASSLGRLTEQYF.

The chain has TRBV5-1 and TRBJ1-1, with TRBD1 matching 7 bases. V lost 2 bases, J lost 3 bases, and 7 bases stayed unmatched. The germline gives CDR1 SGHRS, CDR2 YFSETQ. CDR3 size: 15 residues. The CDR3 region is CASSFYDRDDTEAFF. For the CDR3, the DNA is TGCGCCAGCAGCTTTTACGACAGGGATGACACTGAAGCTTTCTTT. The whole variable domain, remainder taken from reference TRBV5-1 and TRBJ1-1, is KAGVTQTPRYLIKTRGQQVTLSCSPISGHRSVSWYQQTPGQGLQFLFEYFSETQRNKGNFPGRFSGRQFSNSRSEMNVSTLELGDSALYLCASSFYDRDDTEAFFGQGTRLTVV.

The rearrangement links TRBV25-1 to TRBJ2-1; 11 bases are a match to TRBD2. Trimming removed 3 bases from V and 8 bases from J; junction bases left unmatched: 9. The germline gives CDR1 MGHDK, CDR2 SYGVNS. This CDR3 spans 16 amino acids. In nucleotides, the CDR3 is TGTGCCAGCAGTGATTCCCTTAGCGGGAGGGCTGATGAGCAGTTCTTC. Protein: CASSDSLSGRADEQFF.

The DNA for the CDR3 is TGTGCCAGCAGCCGATTGACAGGGGGTAGTGAGACCCAGTACTTC. Translation: CASSRLTGGSETQYF. V is TRBV14 and J is TRBJ2-5, with TRBD1 matching 9 bases. Germline V gene data show CDR1 as SGHDN and CDR2 as FVKESK. The V gene end was trimmed by 4 bases and the J gene end by 5 bases; junction bases not matched to a gene: 8. This CDR3 has 15 residues.

This clone was observed a few times. J is TRBJ2-3 and V is TRBV15, with 8 bases matching TRBD1. This CDR3 comprises 16 residues. J gave up 5 bases and V 1 base, and 8 bases lay outside the gene matches. Germline loops: CDR1 LNHNV, CDR2 YYDKDF (reference sequence). Here the CDR3 reads CATSRAPQGVEDTQYF. CDR3 bases: TGTGCCACCAGCAGAGCCCCACAGGGGGTCGAAGATACGCAGTATTTT.

This chain joins TRBV25-1 and TRBJ2-7; D not certain. The germline V gene encodes CDR1 MGHDK and CDR2 SYGVNS. V shed 1 base and J shed 6 bases, with 4 bases lying between them. The CDR3 runs 11 residues. The CDR3 nucleotides are TGTGCCAGCAGTGAATTCACCGAGCAGTACTTC. The encoded protein is CASSEFTEQYF.

V gene TRBV7-9 combines with J gene TRBJ2-3; D may be TRBD1 (5 bases). This CDR3 region has 14 residues. V gave up 5 bases and J gave up 2 bases, with 11 bases separating them. CDR1 and CDR2 (germline): SEHNR, FQNEAQ (reference sequence). The CDR3 protein is CASSNQGYTDTQYF. DNA for the CDR3: TGTGCCAGCAGCAACCAGGGATACACAGATACGCAGTATTTT.

The chain has TRBV29-1 and TRBJ2-3; 10 positions match TRBD2. Germline V CDR1 and CDR2: SQVTM, ANQGSEA. The length of the CDR3 is 14 residues. V shed 7 bases, J shed 5 bases, and the junction held 9 bases outside the gene matches. CDR3 bases: TGCAGCGCCGTCCCTAGCGGGGGTAGAGATACGCAGTATTTT. Its protein is CSAVPSGGRDTQYF.

CDR3 region: CASRTSGSGETQYF. Here the CDR3 DNA reads TGTGCCAGCCGGACTAGCGGGAGTGGAGAGACCCAGTACTTC. The V gene is TRBV7-9, the J gene TRBJ2-5, with 13 positions matching TRBD2. The CDR3 is 14 residues long. J gave up 4 bases and V 8 bases, and 4 bases lay outside the gene matches. The V gene's germline CDR1 is SEHNR and CDR2 FQNEAQ (reference sequence).

This sequence joins TRBV19 and TRBJ2-1; D remains ambiguous. This CDR3 is 13 amino acids long. With 2 bases removed from V and 5 bases from J, the gap between germline ends came to 7 bases. Germline-derived CDR1 and CDR2 are LNHDA and SQIVND (reference sequence). The CDR3 region has the DNA TGTGCCAGTAGTATAATAGGAAACAATGAGCAGTTCTTC. Its protein product is CASSIIGNNEQFF.

This clone was counted between two and nine times. The rearrangement uses TRBV27 and TRBJ1-1; 7 bases are a match to TRBD1. J was trimmed by 3 bases and V by 5 bases; bases with no gene match: 3. This CDR3 spans 13 amino acids. Germline V CDR1 and CDR2: MNHEY, SMNVEV (reference sequence). CDR3 nucleotides: TGTGCCAGCAGTACAGGGGTGTACACTGAAGCTTTCTTT. Translated, it gives CASSTGVYTEAFF.

The chain links TRBV28 to TRBJ2-7, with 9 bases aligning to TRBD1. Per the germline V gene, CDR1 is MDHEN and CDR2 is SYDVKM. V was pared by 6 bases and J by 2 bases, with 5 bases of the junction left unmatched. CDR3 length: 14 amino acids. CDR3 DNA sequence: TGTGCCAGCAGCTGGGGGGACAGGGCCTACGAGCAGTACTTC. Its translation: CASSWGDRAYEQYF.